This T cell receptor (beta chain) was recorded in a study of graft-versus-host responses after intestinal transplantation (dated by TCRdb to the early 2020s). Context from the whole study: The transplants that recipients got were multivisceral, liver-intestinal, or isolated intestinal. Every recipient was given anti-thymocyte globulin induction, followed by roughly 3 years of maintenance tacrolimus and steroids. Graft-versus-host and host-versus-graft alloreactive T cell clones were tracked in the graft, circulation and bone marrow after intestinal transplantation using bulk TCR-beta CDR3 sequencing. Alloreactive clones were identified by sequencing pre-transplant mixed lymphocyte reaction products and comparing them with unstimulated pre-transplant donor and recipient T cells. The cohort enrolled about two dozen intestinal transplant recipients, one of whom was a retransplant, and 3 patients without pretransplant specimens were excluded. A peak of at least 4% donor T cells among recipient peripheral blood mononuclear cells was the definition used for donor T cell macrochimerism. Instead of going to the commercial service, samples from a few later patients were sequenced in-house on an Illumina MiSeq and processed with MiXCR. General conclusions and limits of the study: Conclusions were limited by the relatively low number and heterogeneity of intestinal transplant patients. Early after transplant, peak levels of circulating GvH clones were found to be associated with declines in HvG clones. Patients with donor T cell macrochimerism had high GvH to HvG T cell clonal ratios in their allografts. GvH clones turned up in recipient bone marrow, with some appearing earlier in ileal mucosa or blood, a pattern consistent with an intestinal mucosal origin.

From the cysteine through the phenylalanine, the CDR3 covers 16 amino acids. The sequence is cut down to CDR3 DNA, 48 bases in frame from base 1. CDR1 SGHTA and CDR2 FQGNSA were looked up in the germline V gene. Comment on this clone: Its cognate antigen has yet to be identified. Base qualities are not at hand, and no much larger clone is one base apart.

To isolate intraepithelial and lamina propria lymphocytes from graft specimens, dithiothreitol, EDTA incubations and collagenase D digestion were used. Bulk TCR-beta sequencing was performed on serial intestinal graft biopsy specimens collected as late as 600 days after transplant. The library was prepared using the immunoSEQ multiplex PCR assay. High-throughput TCR-beta CDR3 sequencing of genomic DNA from most patients was performed by Adaptive Biotechnologies. As for the authors' bioinformatics: Adaptive's ImmunoSEQ software was the source of the TCR sequencing data for over 15 patients, while a few other patients were processed with MiXCR and VDJtools. CDR3 nucleotide sequences shared between donor and recipient were removed because their origin could not be assigned. To be classed as alloreactive, a clone needed at least 2-fold expansion over unstimulated cells and a minimum CFSE-low frequency of 0.002% (template counts) or 0.001% (read counts). A clone was considered mappable if detected in the sequenced pre-transplant spleen, lymph node, or MLR CFSE-low populations of the donor or recipient. Cumulative frequency of alloreactive clones was calculated as a percentage of all sequences weighted by copy number. TCRdb carries this immuneACCESS record with in-frame sequences only. Its versions omit some clonotypes, under half of them owing to an unresolved V gene in the studies checked, with the rest unexplained. The V and J calls and clone size were taken over from that table, and D and trimming were inferred from the DNA. The table for this sample lists fewer than 15,000 clones; 67% of them were counted only once. The ten largest clonotypes hold approximately 10% of the sample.

Recombination linked TRBV7-2 to TRBJ2-5; TRBD1 aligns with 9 central bases. The DNA end lines up better with TRBJ2-7; the J call may be wrong. The source material was ileum tissue, sampled 674 days after intestinal transplantation. This sequence was found in a human patient who received an intestinal transplant, so some T cells may come from the graft donor. The CDR3 loop reads CASSSDRGASSYEQYF. The base sequence is TGTGCCAGCAGCTCCGACAGGGGGGCATCGTCCTACGAGCAGTACTTC.